A single sample gave rise to the 2 T cell receptor beta chains below, sequenced in a study of cytomegalovirus exposure and HLA in healthy donors. Only in-frame clones appear in the TCRdb table, and some are missing; sequencing was by immunoSEQ multiplex PCR. This table holds approximately 260,000 clones, approximately 86% found once. Sequencing used PBMCs. The receptors here all came from a woman aged 25 to 45 in good health and CMV-seropositive.

V and J are TRBV30 and TRBJ2-5; D ambiguous. From germline, CDR1 is GTSNPN and CDR2 SVGIG (reference sequence). V was shortened by 0 bases and J by 9 bases, with 8 bases between the two germline ends. The CDR3 runs 11 residues. CDR3: CAWSVSEPQYF. For the CDR3, the DNA is TGTGCCTGGAGTGTATCTGAGCCCCAGTACTTC.

This rearrangement joins TRBV6-5 to TRBJ2-7; TRBD1 matches 7 bases. The J segment lost 3 bases and the V segment lost 4 bases, leaving 6 bases of the junction unmatched. The germline CDR1 and CDR2 sequences are MNHEY and SVGAGI. The CDR3 runs 14 residues. The CDR3 DNA is TGTGCCAGCAGTTCGGGACAGTGGTTCTACGAGCAGTACTTC. Its translation is CASSSGQWFYEQYF.